This TCR beta chain was obtained from a study of T-cell reconstitution after alpha-beta-depleted transplantation in children. The TCRbeta library incorporated unique molecular identifiers. TCRdb ran MiXCR on the PCR reads and lists one entry per CDR3 protein. Among around 800,000 distinct CDR3 sequences, roughly 15% were seen once, and the ten largest hold just under 5%. Study-wide points: T cells produced anew were the main source of T-cell counts and diversity one year after transplant. As was reported, about two months after transplant, alpha-beta T cells came from several hundred expanded graft clones. Recipient T cells and thymic progenitors that survived gave rise to the high TCRbeta diversity observed at day 60 in some patients.

As for this clonotype: Its cognate antigen is unknown.

The CDR3 extends over 14 amino acids. The V end lost 2 bases, the J end lost 3 bases, and 8 bases lay between the germline ends. Germline V gives CDR1 MNHEY, CDR2 SVGEGT. This TCR was sampled from a male patient aged 10 to 17 who had a stem cell transplant for acute lymphoblastic leukemia, so the T cells may come from the graft donor. The chain uses TRBV6-2 or TRBV6-3 and TRBJ1-5, with a weak D call TRBD1 (5 bases). The sequencing used PBMCs, mostly from graft donor cells, collected 360 days after TCRalphabeta/CD19-depleted stem cell transplant. The CDR3 DNA follows: TGTGCCAGCAGTTACGGGGGATACAATCAGCCCCAGCATTTT. Its protein is CASSYGGYNQPQHF.